What follows describes a single T cell receptor beta chain. Its antigen is currently unknown. These data are taken from a study of T cells after posttransplantation cyclophosphamide. Cells defined as naive were viable CD3+CD4+ or CD3+CD8+ and CCR7+CD45RA+CD45RO-CD95-CD27+CD28+. Peripheral blood was collected from the related graft donor on the marrow donation day. Sequenced by immunoSEQ multiplex PCR; TCRdb stores in-frame clones only, minus some. Of tens of thousands of clones listed, over 95% are singletons. Findings and caveats of the study: TRB clonality was highly associated with recipient CMV seropositivity and reactivation. Donor CD8+ memory clones often dominated recipient blood repertoires at later times. Skin or GI-infiltrating T cells shared few TRB sequences with blood.

This receptor was obtained from a middle-aged man in good health, CMV-negative, and a related stem cell transplant donor. The sample comprised naive CD4+ T cells sorted from PBMCs.

In nucleotides, the CDR3 is TGTGCCAGCAGCATGAACAGGTTGACACGAAATGAGCAGTTCTTC. This translates into CASSMNRLTRNEQFF. The chain combines TRBV11-2 with TRBJ2-1; a possible D gene is TRBD1 (5 bases). Looked up from germline, CDR1 is SGHAT and CDR2 is FQNNGV. Trimming took off 5 bases at V and 7 bases at J, with 18 bases between the two ends. This CDR3 region has 15 residues.